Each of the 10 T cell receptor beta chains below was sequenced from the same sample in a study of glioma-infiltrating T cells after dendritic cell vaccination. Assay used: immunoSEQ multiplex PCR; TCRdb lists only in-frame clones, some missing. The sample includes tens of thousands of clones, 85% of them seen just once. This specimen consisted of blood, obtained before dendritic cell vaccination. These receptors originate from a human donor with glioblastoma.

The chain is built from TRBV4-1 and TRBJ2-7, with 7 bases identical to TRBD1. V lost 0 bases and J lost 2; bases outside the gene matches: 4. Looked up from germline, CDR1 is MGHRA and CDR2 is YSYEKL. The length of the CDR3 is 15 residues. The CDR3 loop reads CASSQDRGLTYEQYF. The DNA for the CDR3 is TGCGCCAGCAGCCAAGACAGGGGGTTAACCTACGAGCAGTACTTC.

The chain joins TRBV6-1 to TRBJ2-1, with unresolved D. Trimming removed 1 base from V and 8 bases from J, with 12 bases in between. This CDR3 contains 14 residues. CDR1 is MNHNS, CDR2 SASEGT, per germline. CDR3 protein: CASSEDILQYEQFF. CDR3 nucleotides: TGTGCCAGCAGTGAAGATATCCTCCAGTATGAGCAGTTCTTC.

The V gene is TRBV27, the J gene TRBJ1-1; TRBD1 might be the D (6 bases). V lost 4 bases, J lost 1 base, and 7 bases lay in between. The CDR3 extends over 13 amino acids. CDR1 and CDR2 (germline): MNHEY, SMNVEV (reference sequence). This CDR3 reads CASSWTANTEAFF. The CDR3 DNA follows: TGTGCCAGCAGTTGGACAGCGAACACTGAAGCTTTCTTT.

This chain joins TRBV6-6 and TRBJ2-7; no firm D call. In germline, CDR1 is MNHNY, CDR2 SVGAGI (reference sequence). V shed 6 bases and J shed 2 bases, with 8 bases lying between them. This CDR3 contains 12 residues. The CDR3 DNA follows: TGTGCCAGCAGCCAATCCCCCTACGAGCAGTACTTC. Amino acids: CASSQSPYEQYF.

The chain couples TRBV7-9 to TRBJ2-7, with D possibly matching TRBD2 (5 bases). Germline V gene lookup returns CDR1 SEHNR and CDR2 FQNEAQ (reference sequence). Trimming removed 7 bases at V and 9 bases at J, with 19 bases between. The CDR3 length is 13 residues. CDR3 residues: CASTPAGRTPQYF. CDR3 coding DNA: TGTGCCAGCACCCCGGCCGGGCGGACTCCGCAGTACTTC.

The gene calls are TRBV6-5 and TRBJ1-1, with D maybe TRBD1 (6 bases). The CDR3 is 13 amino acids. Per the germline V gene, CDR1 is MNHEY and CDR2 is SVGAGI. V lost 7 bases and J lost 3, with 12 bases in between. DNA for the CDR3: TGTGCCAGCATAGGGGGATTATACACTGAAGCTTTCTTT. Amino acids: CASIGGLYTEAFF.

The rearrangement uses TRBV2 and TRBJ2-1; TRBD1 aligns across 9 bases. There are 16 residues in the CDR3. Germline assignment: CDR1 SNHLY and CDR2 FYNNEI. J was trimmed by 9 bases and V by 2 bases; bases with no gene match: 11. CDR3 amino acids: CASSESGGQGDIEQFF. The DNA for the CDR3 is TGTGCCAGCAGTGAATCGGGGGGACAGGGAGACATTGAGCAGTTCTTC.

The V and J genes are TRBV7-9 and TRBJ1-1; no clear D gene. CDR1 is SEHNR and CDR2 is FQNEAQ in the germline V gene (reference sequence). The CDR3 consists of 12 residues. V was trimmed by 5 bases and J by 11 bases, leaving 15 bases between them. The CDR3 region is CASSPLGVWAFF. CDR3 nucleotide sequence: TGTGCCAGCAGCCCCCTCGGTGTCTGGGCTTTCTTT.

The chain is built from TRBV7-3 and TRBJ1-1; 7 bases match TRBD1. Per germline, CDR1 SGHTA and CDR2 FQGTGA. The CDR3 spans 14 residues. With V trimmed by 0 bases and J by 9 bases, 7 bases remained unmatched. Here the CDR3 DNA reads TGTGCCAGCAGCTTAACCCGGCAACAGGGGAAAGCTTTCTTT. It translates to CASSLTRQQGKAFF.

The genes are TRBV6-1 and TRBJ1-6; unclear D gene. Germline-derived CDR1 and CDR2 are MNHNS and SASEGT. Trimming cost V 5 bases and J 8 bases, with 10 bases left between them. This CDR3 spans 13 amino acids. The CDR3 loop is CASSPHQDSPLHF. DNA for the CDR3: TGTGCCAGCAGTCCACATCAAGATTCACCCCTCCACTTT.